The 4 T cell receptor beta chains in this list originate from one sample, sequenced in a study of blood T cell repertoires in COVID-19. Sequencing was performed with immunoSEQ multiplex PCR; in TCRdb, only in-frame clones are kept and a portion is missing. The repertoire includes approximately 220,000 clones, around 90% of them detected once, and around 15% sits in the top ten. Material for sequencing was PBMCs or T cells enriched from blood (not recorded which). These receptors originate from a man aged 30 to 39 who had been exposed to COVID-19.

Regarding this clone: Other DNA variants within this sample encode the same CDR3. The chain uses TRBV18 and TRBJ1-1, with no clear D. CDR3 length: 13 residues. Germline CDR1 is KGHSH and CDR2 is LQKENI. V shed 4 bases and J shed 1 base, with 7 bases lying between them. CDR3 sequence (DNA): TGTGCCAGCTCACGTACAGAGAACACTGAAGCTTTCTTT. Protein product: CASSRTENTEAFF. The full variable domain, with the rest looked up from reference TRBV18 and TRBJ1-1, is NAGVMQNPRHLVRRRGQEARLRCSPMKGHSHVYWYRQLPEEGLKFMVYLQKENIIDESGMPKERFSAEFPKEGPSILRIQQVVRGDSAAYFCASSRTENTEAFFGQGTRLTVV.

The rearrangement links TRBV7-3 to TRBJ2-5; a possible D gene is TRBD2 (5 bases). The germline V and J ends were trimmed by 2 bases and 5 bases, with 9 bases remaining between them. The germline V gene encodes CDR1 SGHTA and CDR2 FQGTGA. This CDR3 region has 13 residues. In nucleotides, the CDR3 is TGTGCCAGCAGCTTAGTCAGCGGCGAGACCCAGTACTTC. It encodes CASSLVSGETQYF.

This rearrangement joins TRBV11-2 to TRBJ1-5; D is unclear. Looked up from germline, CDR1 is SGHAT and CDR2 is FQNNGV. The CDR3 totals 15 residues. The V gene lost 1 base and the J gene lost 0 bases, with 7 bases spanning the gap. The CDR3 region is CASSLGHPSNQPQHF. Written as DNA, the CDR3 is TGTGCCAGCAGCTTAGGACACCCTAGCAATCAGCCCCAGCATTTT.

This clone appeared a few times. The J gene is TRBJ1-1, the V gene TRBV7-6; no firm D call. CDR3 length equals 13 residues. The germline gives CDR1 SGHVS, CDR2 FNYEAQ. V shed 5 bases and J shed 1 base, with 8 bases lying between them. This chain's CDR3 is CASSVWANTEAFF. The CDR3 DNA reads as TGTGCCAGCAGCGTCTGGGCGAACACTGAAGCTTTCTTT.